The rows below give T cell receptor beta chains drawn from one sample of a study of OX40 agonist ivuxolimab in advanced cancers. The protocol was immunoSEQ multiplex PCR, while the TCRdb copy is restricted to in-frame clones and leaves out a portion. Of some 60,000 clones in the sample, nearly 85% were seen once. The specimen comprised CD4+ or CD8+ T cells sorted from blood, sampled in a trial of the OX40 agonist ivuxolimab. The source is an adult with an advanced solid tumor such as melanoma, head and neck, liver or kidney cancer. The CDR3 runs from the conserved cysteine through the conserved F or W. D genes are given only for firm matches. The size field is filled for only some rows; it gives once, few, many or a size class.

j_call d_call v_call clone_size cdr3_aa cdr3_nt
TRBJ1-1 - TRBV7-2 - CASSSQENTEAFF TGTGCCAGCAGTTCACAAGAAAACACTGAAGCTTTCTTT
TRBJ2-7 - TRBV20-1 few CSAAGSYEQYF TGCAGTGCGGCCGGCAGCTACGAGCAGTACTTC
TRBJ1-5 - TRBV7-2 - CASSLVGAYSNQPQHF TGTGCCAGCAGCTTAGTGGGGGCGTATAGCAATCAGCCCCAGCATTTT
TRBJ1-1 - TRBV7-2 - CASSSVGISEAFF TGTGCCAGCAGCTCCGTGGGGATTAGTGAAGCTTTCTTT
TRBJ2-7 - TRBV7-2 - CASSFVRDWSSYEQYF TGTGCCAGCAGCTTCGTCCGGGACTGGAGCTCCTACGAGCAGTACTTC
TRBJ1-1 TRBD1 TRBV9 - CASSVSGQGNTEAFF TGTGCCAGCAGCGTTTCCGGACAGGGGAACACTGAAGCTTTCTTT
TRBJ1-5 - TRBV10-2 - CASSGRLNNQPQHF TGCGCCAGCTCGGGACGGTTAAACAATCAGCCCCAGCATTTT
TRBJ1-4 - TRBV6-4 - CASSGAQRGEKLFF TGTGCCAGCAGTGGGGCCCAAAGAGGAGAAAAACTGTTTTTT
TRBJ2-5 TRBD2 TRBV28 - CASRWGGKETQYF TGTGCCAGCAGGTGGGGGGGGAAAGAGACCCAGTACTTC
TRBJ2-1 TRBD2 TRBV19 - CASTQRGVSYNEQFF TGTGCCAGTACCCAACGGGGGGTCTCCTACAATGAGCAGTTCTTC
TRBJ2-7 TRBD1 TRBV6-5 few CASSYSGTGGYEQYF TGTGCCAGCAGTTACTCCGGGACAGGGGGCTACGAGCAGTACTTC
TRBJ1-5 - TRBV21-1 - CASSNWYQPQHF TGTGCCAGCAGCAACTGGTATCAGCCCCAGCATTTT
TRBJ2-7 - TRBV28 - CASSLPEYEQYF TGTGCCAGCAGTTTACCGGAGTACGAGCAGTACTTC
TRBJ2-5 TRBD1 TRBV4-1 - CASSQEGQGDRTQYF TGCGCCAGCAGCCAAGAGGGACAGGGGGATAGGACCCAGTACTTC
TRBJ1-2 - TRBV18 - CASSPDRDYGYTF TGTGCCAGCTCCCCGGACAGAGACTATGGCTACACCTTC
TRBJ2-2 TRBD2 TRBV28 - CASTNPSGRRTGELFF TGTGCCAGCACCAATCCTAGCGGGAGGCGTACCGGGGAGCTGTTTTTT
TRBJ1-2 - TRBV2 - CASSEVLNPGYGYTF TGTGCCAGCAGTGAAGTCCTTAACCCGGGCTATGGCTACACCTTC
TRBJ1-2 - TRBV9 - CASSPGPVPYYGYTF TGTGCCAGCAGCCCCGGACCAGTCCCCTACTATGGCTACACCTTC
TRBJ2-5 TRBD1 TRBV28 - CASSLTGGGQETQYF TGTGCCAGCAGTTTGACAGGGGGTGGGCAAGAGACCCAGTACTTC
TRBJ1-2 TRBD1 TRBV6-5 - CASSRQGSSYTF TGTGCCAGCAGTAGACAGGGAAGTAGCTACACCTTC
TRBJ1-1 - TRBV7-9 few CASSLARSAMGTEAFF TGTGCCAGCAGCTTAGCGAGATCGGCGATGGGCACTGAAGCTTTCTTT
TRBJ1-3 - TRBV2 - CASTSEAQDGNTIYF TGTGCCAGCACATCAGAGGCCCAGGACGGAAACACCATATATTTT
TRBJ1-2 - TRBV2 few CAIPQSSYGYTF TGTGCCATCCCACAGTCGTCCTATGGCTACACCTTC
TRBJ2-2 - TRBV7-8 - CASSLLETGELFF TGTGCCAGCAGCCTACTAGAGACCGGGGAGCTGTTTTTT
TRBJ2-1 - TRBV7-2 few CASSLGWGGEQFF TGTGCCAGCAGCTTAGGGTGGGGAGGTGAGCAGTTCTTC
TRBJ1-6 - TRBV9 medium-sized CASSPTESNSPLHF TGTGCCAGCAGCCCTACCGAGAGCAATTCACCCCTCCACTTT
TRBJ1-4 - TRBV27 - CASSSLGAGDEKLFF TGTGCCAGCAGTTCCCTCGGGGCAGGTGATGAAAAACTGTTTTTT
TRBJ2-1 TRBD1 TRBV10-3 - CAIRSGTGSREQFF TGTGCCATCAGGTCCGGGACAGGGTCACGGGAGCAGTTCTTC
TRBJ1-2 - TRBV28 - CASSFESGLTYGYTF TGTGCCAGCAGTTTTGAGTCAGGGCTGACGTATGGCTACACCTTC
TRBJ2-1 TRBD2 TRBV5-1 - CASSLALAGDMDEQFF TGCGCCAGCAGCTTGGCGCTAGCGGGAGATATGGATGAGCAGTTCTTC
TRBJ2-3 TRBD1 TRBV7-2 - CASSLGTGRDTQYF TGTGCCAGCAGCTTAGGGACAGGGCGAGATACGCAGTATTTT
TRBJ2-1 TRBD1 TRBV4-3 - CASSQKPPRQGADEQFF TGCGCCAGCAGCCAAAAGCCCCCGAGACAGGGGGCGGATGAGCAGTTCTTC
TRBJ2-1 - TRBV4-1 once CASSQVGKNYNEQFF TGCGCCAGCAGCCAAGTGGGCAAAAACTACAATGAGCAGTTCTTC
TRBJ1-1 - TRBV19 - CASSIGLMNTEAFF TGTGCCAGTAGTATAGGCCTTATGAACACTGAAGCTTTCTTT
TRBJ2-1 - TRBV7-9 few CASSTGAGSPSYNEQFF TGTGCCAGCAGCACAGGAGCCGGGTCCCCCTCCTACAATGAGCAGTTCTTC
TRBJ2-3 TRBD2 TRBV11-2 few CASRLAGGSTDTQYF TGTGCCAGCAGACTAGCGGGGGGTTCCACAGATACGCAGTATTTT
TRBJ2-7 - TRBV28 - CASRGDLEEQYF TGTGCCAGCAGGGGCGATTTAGAGGAGCAGTACTTC
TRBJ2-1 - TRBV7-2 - CASSPRLGRGAYNEQFF TGTGCCAGCAGCCCCAGGTTGGGTAGGGGAGCCTACAATGAGCAGTTCTTC
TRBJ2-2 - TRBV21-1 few CASSKIAGGSNTGELFF TGTGCCAGCAGCAAAATAGCCGGGGGGTCGAACACCGGGGAGCTGTTTTTT
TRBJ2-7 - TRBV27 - CASSLALSYEQYF TGTGCCAGCAGTTTAGCACTTTCCTACGAGCAGTACTTC
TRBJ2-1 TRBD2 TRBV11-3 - CASSLAGTSGRQNEQFF TGTGCCAGCAGCTTAGCTGGGACTAGCGGGAGACAGAATGAGCAGTTCTTC
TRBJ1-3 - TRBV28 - CASSFGTDSGNTIYF TGTGCCAGCAGTTTCGGTACAGATTCCGGAAACACCATATATTTT
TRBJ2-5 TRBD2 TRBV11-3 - CASSLGTSGGTQETQYF TGTGCCAGCAGCTTAGGTACTAGCGGGGGGACCCAAGAGACCCAGTACTTC